The rows below give T cell receptor beta chains drawn from one sample of a study of T-cell memory formation after mild COVID-19. TCRdb re-analysed the 5' RACE reads in MiXCR, keeping a single row per CDR3 protein. The repertoire holds over 350,000 distinct CDR3 sequences, with roughly 26% as singletons. The specimen sequenced was PBMCs or a T cell subset sorted from them (not recorded which). These receptors came from an adult woman who had mild COVID-19 (a few samples of this study predate the infection). Cell type and time point are not known. Each CDR3 is given without its conserved first and last residue. A D gene is named only where the DNA matches it firmly. For some rows the clone size is stated as once, few or many, or as a class when expanded; others skip it.

CDR3	size	V	J	D
ASSLFGVAGDTQY	few	TRBV7-3	TRBJ2-3	NA
ASSLYPGLAGNNEQF	few	TRBV5-1	TRBJ2-1	TRBD2
ASSTGTPNTGELF	NA	TRBV5-1	TRBJ2-2	NA
ASSRPLSLGTEAF	few	TRBV4-1	TRBJ1-1	NA
ASRRTGLPYEQY	NA	TRBV12-3/TRBV12-4	TRBJ2-7	TRBD1
SARRGPTNQPQH	NA	TRBV20-1	TRBJ1-5	NA
ASSSFAGSGANVLT	many	TRBV5-5	TRBJ2-6	NA
ASTPLRGPQY	few	TRBV6-6	TRBJ2-3	NA
ASRTGNTIY	NA	TRBV12-3/TRBV12-4	TRBJ1-3	NA
ASSTGTSGRLDTQY	few	TRBV5-1	TRBJ2-3	TRBD2
ASSQGRTSGAKSYGYT	NA	TRBV4-1	TRBJ1-2	NA
ASRLTSGAQDTQY	few	TRBV11-3	TRBJ2-3	TRBD2
ASSPSNNEQY	NA	TRBV18	TRBJ2-7	NA
ASSLDGGSEAF	NA	TRBV7-2	TRBJ1-1	NA
ASRDRGRIEQY	few	TRBV6-1	TRBJ2-7	TRBD1